The 13 T cell receptor beta chains in this list originate from one sample, sequenced in a study of blood T cell repertoires in COVID-19. The assay was immunoSEQ multiplex PCR, and TCRdb's table has in-frame clones only and misses some. The data hold around 100,000 clones, with more than 70% observed a single time. The sample taken for sequencing was peripheral blood. These receptors came from a man aged 50-60 years with COVID-19, enrolled during active disease.

A single count supports this clone. The chain recombines TRBV6-4 with TRBJ1-2; a weak D match, TRBD1 (5 bases). V shed 3 bases and J shed 4 bases, with 27 bases lying between them. This CDR3 is 19 amino acids long. From germline, CDR1 is MRHNA and CDR2 SNTAGT. The chain's CDR3 is CASSDLFDRSSPNFYGYTF. The CDR3 region has the DNA TGTGCCAGCAGTGATTTATTTGACAGAAGCTCCCCAAATTTCTATGGCTACACCTTC.

CDR3 residues: CASSYASGGAGEQFF. The DNA for the CDR3 is TGTGCCAGCAGTTACGCCAGCGGGGGGGCCGGAGAGCAGTTCTTC. This chain joins TRBV6-2 or TRBV6-3 and TRBJ2-1; 10 nucleotides align to TRBD2. Germline V gene lookup returns CDR1 MNHEY and CDR2 SVGEGT. The CDR3 sequence is 15 residues long. The J segment lost 10 bases and the V segment lost 2 bases, leaving 8 bases of the junction unmatched.

The V call is TRBV7-2, the J call TRBJ1-1; 9 positions match TRBD1. Germline CDR1 reads SGHTA; CDR2 reads FQGNSA. The CDR3 runs 14 residues. The V and J ends lost 5 bases and 1 base, in that order; junction bases with no gene match: 2. The CDR3 protein is CASSVTGGNTEAFF. CDR3 nucleotide sequence: TGTGCCAGCAGCGTGACAGGGGGGAACACTGAAGCTTTCTTT.

The J gene is TRBJ2-1, the V gene TRBV7-9; 13 nucleotides match TRBD2. CDR1 SEHNR and CDR2 FQNEAQ come from the germline V gene (reference sequence). V was clipped by 2 bases and J by 8 bases; unmatched bases: 6. This CDR3 spans 16 amino acids. CDR3 loop: CASSLMGLAGYDEQFF. CDR3 in DNA: TGTGCCAGCAGCTTAATGGGACTAGCGGGGTATGATGAGCAGTTCTTC.

This chain connects TRBV25-1 to TRBJ1-6, with 9 bases identical to TRBD1. The CDR3 contains 15 residues. Germline values: CDR1 MGHDK, CDR2 SYGVNS. V was pared by 1 base and J by 7 bases, with 2 bases of the junction left unmatched. CDR3 nucleotides: TGTGCCAGCAGTGAATCCACAGGGGGCAATTCACCCCTCCACTTT. The encoded protein is CASSESTGGNSPLHF.

V is TRBV11-2 and J is TRBJ2-1, with D maybe TRBD1 (6 bases). V lost 5 bases, J lost 8 bases, and 16 bases lay in between. The CDR3 contains 14 residues. The germline gives CDR1 SGHAT, CDR2 FQNNGV. The CDR3 nucleotides are TGTGCCAGCAGCAGAGACAGGAGTAGCGATGAGCAGTTCTTC. It codes for CASSRDRSSDEQFF.

J is TRBJ1-4 and V is TRBV28; D is uncertain. CDR1 is MDHEN, CDR2 SYDVKM, per germline. The V end lost 3 bases, the J end lost 4 bases, and 6 bases lay between the germline ends. This CDR3 comprises 13 residues. CDR3 DNA: TGTGCCAGCAGTTTGGAGATTAATGAAAAACTGTTTTTT. It codes for CASSLEINEKLFF.

The CDR3 sequence: CASQRSGNTGELFF. For the CDR3, the DNA is TGCGCCAGCCAAAGGTCGGGGAACACCGGGGAGCTGTTTTTT. The V gene is TRBV4-1, the J gene TRBJ2-2; no definite D call. Looked up from germline, CDR1 is MGHRA and CDR2 is YSYEKL. V lost 8 bases and J 1 base, leaving 11 bases between the germline ends. The CDR3 has 14 amino acids.

The V and J genes are TRBV5-4 and TRBJ1-1; D gene ambiguous. Germline V gives CDR1 SGHNT, CDR2 YYREEE (reference sequence). CDR3 size: 15 residues. V lost 4 bases and J lost 0, with 13 bases in between. The CDR3 DNA sequence: TGTGCCAGCAGCCCACCGCGGGGAATGAACACTGAAGCTTTCTTT. Protein product: CASSPPRGMNTEAFF.

The J gene is TRBJ1-3, the V gene TRBV7-9, with TRBD1 identical over 8 bases. This CDR3 contains 16 residues. In germline, CDR1 is SEHNR, CDR2 FQNEAQ (reference sequence). With 6 bases clipped from V and 2 bases from J, the junction kept 9 bases outside the gene matches. CDR3 protein: CASRPVTGGTGNTIYF. In DNA form, the CDR3 reads TGTGCCAGCAGGCCCGTTACAGGGGGAACTGGAAACACCATATATTTT.

This rearrangement joins TRBV7-6 to TRBJ2-7; TRBD2 matches 8 bases. CDR3 length: 17 amino acids. Germline V lookup: CDR1 SGHVS, CDR2 FNYEAQ. Trimming cost V 1 base and J 1 base; bases outside gene matches: 9. Here the CDR3 DNA reads TGTGCCAGCAGCTTAGTGCAGGTTAGCGGGAAGTCCTACGAGCAGTACTTC. This sequence encodes CASSLVQVSGKSYEQYF. Full variable domain (missing parts from reference TRBV7-6 and TRBJ2-7): GAGVSQSPRYKVTKRGQDVALRCDPISGHVSLYWYRQALGQGPEFLTYFNYEAQQDKSGLPNDRFSAERPEGSISTLTIQRTEQRDSAMYRCASSLVQVSGKSYEQYFGPGTRLTVT.

DNA for the CDR3: TGCAGTGCTAGTGGGACAGGGGGTTATGAGCAGTACTTC. Its translation is CSASGTGGYEQYF. The chain recombines TRBV20-1 with TRBJ2-7; TRBD1 aligns across 11 bases. The CDR3 spans 13 residues. The trim removed 3 bases at V and 7 bases at J, leaving 5 bases unmatched. Germline V gene lookup returns CDR1 DFQATT and CDR2 SNEGSKA (reference sequence).

The chain combines TRBV10-3 with TRBJ1-1; 8 bases are a match to TRBD1. The germline gives CDR1 ENHRY, CDR2 SYGVKD. With V trimmed by 3 bases and J by 1 base, 4 bases remained unmatched. This CDR3 is built from 15 residues. The chain's CDR3 is CAISDTGGRNTEAFF. CDR3 nucleotide sequence: TGTGCCATCAGTGACACAGGGGGTAGGAACACTGAAGCTTTCTTT.